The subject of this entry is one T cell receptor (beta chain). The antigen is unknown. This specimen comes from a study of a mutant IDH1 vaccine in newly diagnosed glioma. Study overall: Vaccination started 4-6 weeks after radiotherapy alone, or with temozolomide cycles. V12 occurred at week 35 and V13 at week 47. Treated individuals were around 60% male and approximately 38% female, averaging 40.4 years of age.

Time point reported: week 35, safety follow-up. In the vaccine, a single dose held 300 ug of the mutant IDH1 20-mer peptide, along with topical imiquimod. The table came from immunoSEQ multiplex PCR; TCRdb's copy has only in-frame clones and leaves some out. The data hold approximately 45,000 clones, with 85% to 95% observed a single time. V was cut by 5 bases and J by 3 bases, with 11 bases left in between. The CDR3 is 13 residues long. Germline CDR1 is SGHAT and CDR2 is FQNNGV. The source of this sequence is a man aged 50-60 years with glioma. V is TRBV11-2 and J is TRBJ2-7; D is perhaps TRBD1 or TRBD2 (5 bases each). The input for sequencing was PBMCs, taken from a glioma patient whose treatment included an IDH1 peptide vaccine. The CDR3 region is CASSRGTGYEQYF. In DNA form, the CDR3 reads TGTGCCAGCAGCCGAGGGACGGGCTACGAGCAGTACTTC.